This TCR beta chain was obtained from a study of cytomegalovirus exposure and HLA in healthy donors. Study observations and caveats: The classifier reportedly diagnosed cytomegalovirus status with high specificity and sensitivity.

The PCR ran on 60 Vbeta and 13 Jbeta primers. Sequencing used immunoSEQ multiplex PCR; TCRdb keeps in-frame clones, though not all of them. The sample includes 150,000 to 200,000 clones, about 82% of them seen just once. Germline V CDR1 and CDR2: LNHDA, SQIVND (reference sequence). The CDR3 sequence is 14 residues long. Trimming removed 4 bases from V and 1 base from J; junction bases left unmatched: 4. Notes on this clone: Its antigen remains unidentified.

The specimen was PBMCs. The source is a male donor in good health and CMV-seronegative. The chain recombines TRBV19 with TRBJ2-7; TRBD1 matches at 7 bases. In nucleotides, the CDR3 is TGTGCCAGTAGTAAAACGGGACAGTCCTACGAGCAGTACTTC. Amino acid sequence: CASSKTGQSYEQYF.